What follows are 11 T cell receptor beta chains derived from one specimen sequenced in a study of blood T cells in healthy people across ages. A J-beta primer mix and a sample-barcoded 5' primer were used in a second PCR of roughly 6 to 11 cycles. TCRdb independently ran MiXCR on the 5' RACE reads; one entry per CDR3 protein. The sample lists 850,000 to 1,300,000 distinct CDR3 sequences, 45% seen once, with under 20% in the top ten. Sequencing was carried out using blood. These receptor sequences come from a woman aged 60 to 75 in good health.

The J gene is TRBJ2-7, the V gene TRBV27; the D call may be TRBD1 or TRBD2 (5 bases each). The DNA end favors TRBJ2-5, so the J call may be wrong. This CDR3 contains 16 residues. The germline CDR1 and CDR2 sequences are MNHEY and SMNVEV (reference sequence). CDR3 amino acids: CASSFLQGEGLETQYF. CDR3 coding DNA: TGTGCCAGCAGTTTTCTTCAGGGTGAGGGGTTAGAGACCCAGTACTTC.

The CDR3 here is CAISGQGALYYGYTF. CDR3 coding DNA: TGTGCCATCTCGGGACAGGGGGCCCTCTACTATGGCTACACCTTC. The chain uses TRBV6-2 or TRBV6-3 and TRBJ1-2, with 12 nucleotides matching TRBD1. Germline CDR1 reads MNHEY; CDR2 reads SVGEGT. The CDR3 contains 15 residues. V lost 10 bases and J lost 3; bases outside the gene matches: 9.

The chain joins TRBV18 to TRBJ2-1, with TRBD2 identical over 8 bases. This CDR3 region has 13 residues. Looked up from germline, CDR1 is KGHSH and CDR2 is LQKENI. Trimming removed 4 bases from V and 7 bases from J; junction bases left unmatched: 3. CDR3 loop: CASSQREMNEQFF. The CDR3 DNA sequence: TGTGCCAGCTCACAGCGGGAGATGAATGAGCAGTTCTTC. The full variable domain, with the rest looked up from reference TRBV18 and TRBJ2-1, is NAGVMQNPRHLVRRRGQEARLRCSPMKGHSHVYWYRQLPEEGLKFMVYLQKENIIDESGMPKERFSAEFPKEGPSILRIQQVVRGDSAAYFCASSQREMNEQFFGPGTRLTVL.

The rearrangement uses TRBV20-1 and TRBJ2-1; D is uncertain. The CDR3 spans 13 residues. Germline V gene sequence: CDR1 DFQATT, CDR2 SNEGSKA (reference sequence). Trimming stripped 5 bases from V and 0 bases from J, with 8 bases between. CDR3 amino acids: CSAAASSYNEQFF. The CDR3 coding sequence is TGCAGTGCTGCAGCTAGCTCCTACAATGAGCAGTTCTTC.

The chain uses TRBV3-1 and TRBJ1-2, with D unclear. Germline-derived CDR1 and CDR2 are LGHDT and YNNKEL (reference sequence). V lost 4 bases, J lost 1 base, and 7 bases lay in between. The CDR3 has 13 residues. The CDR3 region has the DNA TGTGCCAGCAGCCGAGCCTTTAACTATGGCTACACCTTC. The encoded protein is CASSRAFNYGYTF.

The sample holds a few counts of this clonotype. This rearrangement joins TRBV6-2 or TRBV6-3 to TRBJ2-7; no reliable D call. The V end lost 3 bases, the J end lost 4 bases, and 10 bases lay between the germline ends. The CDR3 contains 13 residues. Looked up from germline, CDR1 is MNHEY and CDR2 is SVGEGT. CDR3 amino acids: CASSYIVPYEQYF. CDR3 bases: TGTGCCAGCAGTTATATCGTACCTTACGAGCAGTACTTC.

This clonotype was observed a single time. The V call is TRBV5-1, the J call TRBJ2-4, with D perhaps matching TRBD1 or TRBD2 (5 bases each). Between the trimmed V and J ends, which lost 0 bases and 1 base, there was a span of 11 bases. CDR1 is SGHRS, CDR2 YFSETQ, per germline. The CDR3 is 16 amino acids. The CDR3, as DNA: TGCGCCAGCAGCTTGGCCGGGGCCGCGGCCAAAAACATTCAGTACTTC. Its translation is CASSLAGAAAKNIQYF.

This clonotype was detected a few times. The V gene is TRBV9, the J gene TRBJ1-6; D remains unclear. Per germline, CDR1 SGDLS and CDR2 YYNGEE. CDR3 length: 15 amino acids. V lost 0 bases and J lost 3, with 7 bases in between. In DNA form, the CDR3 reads TGTGCCAGCAGCGTAGGGGTCAGCTATAATTCACCCCTCCACTTT. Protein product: CASSVGVSYNSPLHF.

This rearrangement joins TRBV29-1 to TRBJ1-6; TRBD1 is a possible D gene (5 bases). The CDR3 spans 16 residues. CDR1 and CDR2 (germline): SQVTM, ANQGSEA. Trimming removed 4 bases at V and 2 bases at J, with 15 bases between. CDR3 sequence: CSVGDFPRAYNSPLHF. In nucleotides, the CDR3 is TGCAGCGTTGGGGACTTCCCTCGGGCCTATAATTCACCCCTCCACTTT.

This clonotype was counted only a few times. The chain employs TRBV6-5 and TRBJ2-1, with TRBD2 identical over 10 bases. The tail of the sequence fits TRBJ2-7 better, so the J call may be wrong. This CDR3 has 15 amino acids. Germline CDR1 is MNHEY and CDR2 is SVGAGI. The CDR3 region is CASSPGTSVYNEQYF. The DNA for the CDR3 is TGTGCCAGCAGCCCCGGGACTAGCGTCTACAATGAGCAGTACTTC.

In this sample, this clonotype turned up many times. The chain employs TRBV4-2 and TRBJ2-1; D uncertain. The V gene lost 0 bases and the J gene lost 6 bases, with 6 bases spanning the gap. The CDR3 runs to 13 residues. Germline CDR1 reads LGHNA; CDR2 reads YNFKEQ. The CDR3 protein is CASSQDLGNEQFF. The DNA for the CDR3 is TGTGCCAGCAGCCAAGATCTTGGCAATGAGCAGTTCTTC.